The 11 T cell receptor beta chains below come from one sample, sequenced in a study of T-cell reconstitution after alpha-beta-depleted transplantation in children. The authors prepared the TCRbeta library with unique molecular identifiers. TCRdb reprocessed the PCR reads via MiXCR and lists one record per CDR3 protein. This sample has 450,000 to 700,000 distinct CDR3 sequences, with over 20% found just once. The sample in question was PBMCs, obtained before TCRalphabeta/CD19-depleted stem cell transplant. The receptors derive from a boy under two years old with Wiskott-Aldrich syndrome, due to receive a stem cell transplant.

The chain combines TRBV5-1 with TRBJ2-1; 7 bases fit TRBD2. In germline, CDR1 is SGHRS, CDR2 YFSETQ. CDR3 length equals 14 residues. With 0 bases clipped from V and 8 bases from J, the junction kept 5 bases outside the gene matches. CDR3 nucleotide sequence: TGCGCCAGCAGCTTGGAACGCGGGAGCTATGAGCAGTTCTTC. Protein: CASSLERGSYEQFF.

This clonotype was detected a few times. The chain combines TRBV20-1 with TRBJ1-2; D may be TRBD1 (6 bases). Germline loops: CDR1 DFQATT, CDR2 SNEGSKA (reference sequence). V was cut by 6 bases and J by 5 bases, with 19 bases left in between. The CDR3 has 14 residues. CDR3 bases: TGCAGTGCAACCCCTCCGGGACAACCATATGGCTACACCTTC. Encoded protein: CSATPPGQPYGYTF.

Only a few counts were recorded for this clonotype. The chain carries TRBV5-6 and TRBJ2-1, with 8 bases fitting TRBD1. The CDR3 spans 16 residues. Germline CDR1 reads SGHDT; CDR2 reads YYEEEE. Trimming took 0 bases from V and 4 from J; bases not matched to a gene: 6. The CDR3 protein is CASSLGGTGNYNEQFF. The CDR3 DNA sequence: TGTGCCAGCAGCTTGGGGGGGACAGGTAATTACAATGAGCAGTTCTTC.

The chain carries TRBV5-4 and TRBJ2-2; 7 bases map to TRBD1. The junction had 7 bases not matched to a gene; V was cut back by 4 bases and J by 1 base. CDR1 and CDR2 (germline): SGHNT, YYREEE (reference sequence). This CDR3 has 16 residues. CDR3 residues: CASSRPGQLNTGELFF. CDR3 in DNA: TGTGCCAGCAGCCGGCCGGGACAGCTGAACACCGGGGAGCTGTTTTTT.

This clonotype was detected only a few times. The J gene is TRBJ1-1, the V gene TRBV7-9, with unresolved D. V was shortened by 4 bases and J by 5 bases, with 8 bases between the two germline ends. The CDR3 loop spans 12 amino acids. In germline, CDR1 is SEHNR, CDR2 FQNEAQ (reference sequence). The CDR3 region is CASSSRETEAFF. The CDR3 coding sequence is TGTGCCAGCAGCTCCCGGGAGACTGAAGCTTTCTTT.

The chain uses TRBV5-1 and TRBJ2-5; tentatively, D is TRBD1 (5 bases). CDR3 size: 14 residues. From germline, CDR1 is SGHRS and CDR2 YFSETQ. The V end lost 6 bases, the J end lost 1 base, and 13 bases lay between the germline ends. The CDR3 region has the DNA TGCGCCAGCAAGGGGCTTGGCGCCCAAGAGACCCAGTACTTC. It specifies CASKGLGAQETQYF.

The sample holds a few counts of this clonotype. The V and J genes are TRBV18 and TRBJ1-2, with unresolved D. The V gene lost 0 bases and the J gene lost 7 bases, with 6 bases spanning the gap. CDR3 length equals 12 residues. The germline gives CDR1 KGHSH, CDR2 LQKENI. The CDR3 DNA is TGTGCCAGCTCACCACCCAGCGGTGGCTACACCTTC. Its protein is CASSPPSGGYTF.

The chain combines TRBV20-1 with TRBJ1-6; D possibly corresponds to TRBD1 (6 bases). The CDR3 loop spans 19 amino acids. The ends were cut back, 0 bases at V and 0 bases at J, with 18 bases in the middle. Germline V lookup: CDR1 DFQATT, CDR2 SNEGSKA (reference sequence). In DNA, the CDR3 is TGCAGTGCTAGAGACCTTCGGGGTGGACAGAGCTCCTATAATTCACCCCTCCACTTT. Protein: CSARDLRGGQSSYNSPLHF.

V gene TRBV27 combines with J gene TRBJ2-2, with unresolved D. CDR3 length equals 14 residues. V was cut by 7 bases and J by 4 bases, with 13 bases left in between. Germline V gene sequence: CDR1 MNHEY, CDR2 SMNVEV (reference sequence). CDR3 amino acids: CASIATYPTGELFF. CDR3 nucleotide sequence: TGTGCCAGCATCGCGACATACCCCACCGGGGAGCTGTTTTTT.

The V and J genes are TRBV29-1 and TRBJ2-1; the match to TRBD1 covers 7 bases. CDR3 length: 15 amino acids. Germline loops: CDR1 SQVTM, CDR2 ANQGSEA. J lost 1 base, V lost 7 bases, and 10 bases had no gene match. Here the CDR3 DNA reads TGCAGCGCCAAAGTAGGGACAGCATCCTACAATGAGCAGTTCTTC. Protein product: CSAKVGTASYNEQFF.

This clonotype appeared a few times. The CDR3 coding sequence is TGCGCCAGCAGCTTGGACAGGGGACACACTGAAGCTTTCTTT. It codes for CASSLDRGHTEAFF. This chain connects TRBV5-1 to TRBJ1-1, with 7 bases aligning to TRBD1. The V gene end was trimmed by 0 bases and the J gene end by 3 bases; junction bases not matched to a gene: 2. Germline CDR1 and CDR2: SGHRS and YFSETQ. This CDR3 spans 14 amino acids.